This entry is about one TCR beta chain. Its target is unknown. This sample was taken from a study of OX40 agonist ivuxolimab in advanced cancers. Study-wide background: Three patients, one with hepatocellular carcinoma and two with cutaneous melanoma, achieved partial responses.

Germline trimming cut 5 bases from V and 5 bases from J; bases unmatched to any gene: 11. The CDR3 is 16 amino acids. Germline V CDR1 and CDR2: SGHTA, FQGNSA. General observations from the study: Among patients with partial responses at 0.1-3.0 mg/kg, clonal expansion was among the lowest. CD8+ T cells showed, on average, more clonal expansion than CD4+ cells. With doses of 0.1 to 3.0 mg/kg, CD4+ and CD8+ blood T cells had undergone clonal expansion by week 6.

The table came from immunoSEQ multiplex PCR; TCRdb's copy has only in-frame clones and leaves some out. The repertoire includes about 73,000 clones, 90% of them detected once, and approximately 0.58% sits in the top ten. Sequenced material: CD4+ or CD8+ T cells sorted from blood, taken in a trial of the OX40 agonist ivuxolimab. The chain couples TRBV7-2 to TRBJ2-5, with 10 bases fitting TRBD2. This TCR was sampled from an adult with an advanced solid tumor such as melanoma, head and neck, liver or kidney cancer. Here the CDR3 DNA reads TGTGCCAGCAGCCTATCCGGGTTAGCGGGGGGTGAGACCCAGTACTTC. It translates to CASSLSGLAGGETQYF.